The 10 T cell receptor beta chains in this list originate from one sample, sequenced in a study of T cell changes during pregnancy in multiple sclerosis. Only in-frame clones appear in the TCRdb table, and some are missing; sequencing was by immunoSEQ multiplex PCR. Of about 60,000 clones listed, around 93% are singletons. The sequencing used CD4+ T cells from peripheral blood mononuclear cells, collected in the first trimester of pregnancy. The receptors stem from a female donor with multiple sclerosis, enrolled in a pregnancy study.

The CDR3 protein is CASSLQGDPYEQYF. The CDR3 bases are TGCGCCAGCAGCCTGCAGGGGGACCCGTACGAGCAGTACTTC. The chain carries TRBV5-1 and TRBJ2-7, with TRBD1 matching 7 bases. The CDR3 has 14 residues. Trimming cost V 4 bases and J 4 bases; bases outside gene matches: 8. The germline V gene has CDR1 SGHRS and CDR2 YFSETQ.

The J gene is TRBJ1-1, the V gene TRBV5-6, with 10 bases fitting TRBD1. The germline V gene has CDR1 SGHDT and CDR2 YYEEEE. The CDR3 totals 16 residues. V gave up 2 bases and J gave up 6 bases; unmatched junction bases: 10. CDR3 sequence: CASSFDLGQGSPEAFF. The CDR3 coding sequence is TGTGCCAGCAGCTTTGATCTGGGACAGGGGAGCCCTGAAGCTTTCTTT. Full variable domain (rest looked up from reference TRBV5-6 and TRBJ1-1): DAGVTQSPTHLIKTRGQQVTLRCSPKSGHDTVSWYQQALGQGPQFIFQYYEEEERQRGNFPDRFSGHQFPNYSSELNVNALLLGDSALYLCASSFDLGQGSPEAFFGQGTRLTVV.

V and J are TRBV2 and TRBJ1-6, with a weak D call TRBD1 (6 bases). This CDR3 is 14 amino acids long. V was trimmed by 5 bases and J by 7 bases, leaving 12 bases between them. In germline, CDR1 is SNHLY, CDR2 FYNNEI. CDR3 in amino acids: CASSPQGENSPLHF. In DNA form, the CDR3 reads TGTGCCAGCAGTCCACAGGGAGAGAATTCACCCCTCCACTTT.

The V call is TRBV25-1, the J call TRBJ1-5; a weak D match, TRBD1 (5 bases). The V gene lost 3 bases and the J gene lost 4 bases, with 16 bases spanning the gap. The CDR3 has 16 residues. Germline V lookup: CDR1 MGHDK, CDR2 SYGVNS. The CDR3 reads CASSDSGGGGNQPQHF. CDR3 in DNA: TGTGCCAGCAGTGATTCTGGGGGAGGAGGGAATCAGCCCCAGCATTTT.

This clone was counted between two and nine times. This rearrangement joins TRBV7-9 to TRBJ2-1; unclear D gene. The CDR3 sequence is 11 residues long. Germline V gene lookup returns CDR1 SEHNR and CDR2 FQNEAQ (reference sequence). V dropped 5 bases and J dropped 13 bases, with 12 bases sitting between them. The CDR3 here is CASSPQVVQFF. Here the CDR3 DNA reads TGTGCCAGCAGCCCCCAGGTGGTACAGTTCTTC.

This chain uses TRBV11-2 with TRBJ2-7, with TRBD1 matching 7 bases. Trimming removed 3 bases from V and 3 bases from J; junction bases left unmatched: 5. CDR1 and CDR2 from the germline V gene are SGHAT and FQNNGV. The CDR3 has 14 amino acids. The CDR3 reads CASSLAQGIYEQYF. In DNA, the CDR3 is TGTGCCAGCAGCTTGGCACAGGGGATCTACGAGCAGTACTTC.

The chain has TRBV7-2 and TRBJ2-3; 7 bases agree with TRBD1. CDR1 and CDR2 from the germline V gene are SGHTA and FQGNSA. The CDR3 contains 15 residues. V was clipped by 1 base and J by 4 bases; unmatched bases: 5. CDR3 amino acids: CASSLGRGSADTQYF. DNA for the CDR3: TGTGCCAGCAGCTTAGGCAGGGGGAGCGCAGATACGCAGTATTTT.

This chain joins TRBV5-4 and TRBJ2-6; 9 positions match TRBD1. The V gene end was trimmed by 4 bases and the J gene end by 4 bases; junction bases not matched to a gene: 18. The CDR3 length is 20 residues. Germline CDR1 SGHNT, CDR2 YYREEE (reference sequence). CDR3 protein: CASSRYSFPGQGAGANVLTF. DNA for the CDR3: TGTGCCAGCAGCCGTTATAGCTTTCCGGGACAGGGAGCCGGGGCCAACGTCCTGACTTTC. The variable domain in full, with the rest retrieved from reference TRBV5-4 and TRBJ2-6, is ETGVTQSPTHLIKTRGQQVTLRCSSQSGHNTVSWYQQALGQGPQFIFQYYREEENGRGNFPPRFSGLQFPNYSSELNVNALELDDSALYLCASSRYSFPGQGAGANVLTFGAGSRLTVL.

The rearrangement links TRBV19 to TRBJ2-4, with a possible D match to TRBD2 (7 bases). CDR3 length: 14 amino acids. Trimming removed 7 bases from V and 8 bases from J, with 18 bases in between. The germline V gene has CDR1 LNHDA and CDR2 SQIVND (reference sequence). CDR3 sequence (DNA): TGTGCCAGTACCTCGGAGGGGGAGGGGCACATTCAGTACTTC. Translated, it gives CASTSEGEGHIQYF.

The gene calls are TRBV4-1 and TRBJ2-1; 9 bases line up with TRBD2. The CDR3 length is 19 residues. In germline, CDR1 is MGHRA, CDR2 YSYEKL. With 2 bases clipped from V and 5 bases from J, the junction kept 16 bases outside the gene matches. The CDR3 sequence is CASSQRRLAGGPMDNEQFF. The CDR3 DNA sequence: TGCGCCAGCAGCCAACGCCGACTGGCGGGGGGGCCGATGGACAATGAGCAGTTCTTC.